The 2 T cell receptor beta chains below come from one sample, sequenced in a study of blood T cells in healthy people across ages. A second about 6 to 12 cycle PCR used barcoded and J-beta primers. Using its own MiXCR run on the 5' RACE reads, TCRdb lists one record per CDR3 protein. The repertoire holds more than 650,000 distinct CDR3 sequences, 22% seen once, with 22% in the top ten. What was sequenced was blood. These receptors were obtained from a man in his 70s in good health.

The chain recombines TRBV20-1 with TRBJ1-2, with D tentatively TRBD1 (5 bases). The CDR3 contains 13 residues. Germline values: CDR1 DFQATT, CDR2 SNEGSKA (reference sequence). V was cut by 3 bases and J by 4 bases, with 12 bases left in between. The CDR3: CSASDPGSYGYTF. The CDR3 nucleotides are TGCAGTGCTAGTGATCCAGGGAGCTATGGCTACACCTTC.

This clonotype was detected only a few times. The rearrangement joins TRBV2 to TRBJ2-5; 8 bases agree with TRBD1. Germline CDR1 SNHLY, CDR2 FYNNEI. The trim removed 5 bases at V and 2 bases at J, leaving 7 bases unmatched. The CDR3 consists of 15 residues. The CDR3 sequence: CASSYRQGIQETQYF. The CDR3 DNA follows: TGTGCCAGCAGTTATCGACAGGGGATACAAGAGACCCAGTACTTC. Full variable domain (missing parts from reference TRBV2 and TRBJ2-5): EPEVTQTPSHQVTQMGQEVILRCVPISNHLYFYWYRQILGQKVEFLVSFYNNEISEKSEIFDDQFSVERPDGSNFTLKIRSTKLEDSAMYFCASSYRQGIQETQYFGPGTRLLVL.